The TCR beta chain under discussion was sequenced for a study of neurological immune-mediated disorders. General study points: No sharing of CDR3 amino acid sequences was observed among expanded clones across subjects, suggesting private repertoires in all groups.

Germline V gene data show CDR1 as SGHTA and CDR2 as FQGTGA. There are 17 residues in the CDR3. V shed 5 bases, J shed 14 bases, and the junction held 23 bases outside the gene matches. The method for making cDNA was 5'RACE, and it used 10-nucleotide random UMIs. TCRdb used MiXCR to reprocess the 5' RACE reads, holding one entry per CDR3 protein. The table shows about 50,000 distinct CDR3 sequences, with 16% occurring only once. As concerns this clonotype: Antigen specificity is unknown.

This TCR was sampled from a man aged 55-75 years in good health. Sequencing was carried out using PBMCs. The V gene is TRBV7-3, the J gene TRBJ2-3; 9 bases fit TRBD2. The CDR3 nucleotides are TGTGCCAGCAGCCTAGGGGCGGCGGGGACTAGCACAGATACGAGGTATTTT. Translation: CASSLGAAGTSTDTRYF. Complete variable domain (other parts from reference TRBV7-3 and TRBJ2-3): GAGVSQTPSNKVTEKGKYVELRCDPISGHTALYWYRQSLGQGPEFLIYFQGTGAADDSGLPNDRFFAVRPEGSVSTLKIQRTERGDSAVYLCASSLGAAGTSTDTRYFGPGTRLTVL.